This T cell receptor beta chain was identified in a study of T cell repertoires in cytomegalovirus infection. The study's findings and limits: In two of eight donors, the top clonotype was HLA-C-restricted CMV-specific.

TCRdb redid the calling of the reads with MiXCR, one entry per CDR3 protein. Among approximately 910,000 distinct CDR3 sequences, roughly 31% were seen once, and the ten largest hold under 15%. This clonotype appeared a few times. The antigen is undetermined. The source was cultured CD8+ T cells from PBMCs, collected from culture after CMV antigen stimulation. The clonotype originates from a human donor in good health (CMV status not recorded). Some clones in this sample may be carry-over from other donors' samples.

CDR3 protein: CASSETSGGSYEQYF. The CDR3 DNA is TGTGCCAGCAGCGAGACTAGCGGGGGGTCCTACGAGCAGTACTTC. This chain connects TRBV11-2 to TRBJ2-7; 13 bases match TRBD2. V gave up 5 bases and J gave up 1 base; unmatched junction bases: 2. Per germline, CDR1 SGHAT and CDR2 FQNNGV. This CDR3 contains 15 residues. Full variable domain (remainder filled in from reference TRBV11-2 and TRBJ2-7): EAGVAQSPRYKIIEKRQSVAFWCNPISGHATLYWYQQILGQGPKLLIQFQNNGVVDDSQLPKDRFSAERLKGVDSTLKIQPAKLEDSAVYLCASSETSGGSYEQYFGPGTRLTVT.